This entry describes one T cell receptor (beta chain). The antigen remains undetermined. This sample was included in a study of cytomegalovirus exposure and HLA in healthy donors. Whole-study findings and limits: Some public TCRs appeared in many individuals, while most sequences were rare. In a later analysis, compared with equally common non-associated chains, HLA-associated beta chains were more expanded. Another analysis was done later, and it associated 16,951 TCR beta sequences with HLA alleles at 0.05 false discovery rate.

PCR amplification relied on 60 Vbeta primers (plus 13 Jbeta primers). TCRdb's table, derived via immunoSEQ multiplex PCR, lists solely in-frame clones and lacks some. The sample has about 130,000 clones, about 81% seen once. Sequencing used PBMCs. The receptor's source is a woman in her twenties or thirties in good health and CMV-seronegative.

For the CDR3, the DNA is TGCGCCAGCAGCCAAGATGACCCGGGGTCTGGAAACACCATATATTTT. It codes for CASSQDDPGSGNTIYF. The chain links TRBV4-1 to TRBJ1-3, with D unresolved. This CDR3 has 16 amino acids. The germline V gene encodes CDR1 MGHRA and CDR2 YSYEKL. The V end was cut by 0 bases, the J end by 1 base, with 10 bases between.